This TCR beta chain derives from a study of blood T cell repertoires in COVID-19. Authors' methods: Reference gene primer amplification gave estimated nucleated cell counts. Produced via immunoSEQ multiplex PCR; TCRdb's table is partial and in-frame only. That table is the source of V, J and clone size, and D and trimming were worked out from the DNA. This sample carries about 370,000 clones, roughly 90% of them seen once, and the ten largest clones take around 3%. This clone showed up just once. Germline V gene data show CDR1 as SEHNR and CDR2 as FQNEAQ (reference sequence). The CDR3 is 13 residues long. The V and J ends lost 8 bases and 7 bases, in that order; junction bases with no gene match: 8.

The V and J genes are TRBV7-9 and TRBJ2-7; 10 positions agree with TRBD1. The TCR originated in a woman under 40 with COVID-19, enrolled during active disease. Source material: peripheral blood. The CDR3 protein is CASGTGAQREQYF. DNA for the CDR3: TGTGCCAGCGGGACAGGGGCCCAAAGGGAGCAGTACTTC.